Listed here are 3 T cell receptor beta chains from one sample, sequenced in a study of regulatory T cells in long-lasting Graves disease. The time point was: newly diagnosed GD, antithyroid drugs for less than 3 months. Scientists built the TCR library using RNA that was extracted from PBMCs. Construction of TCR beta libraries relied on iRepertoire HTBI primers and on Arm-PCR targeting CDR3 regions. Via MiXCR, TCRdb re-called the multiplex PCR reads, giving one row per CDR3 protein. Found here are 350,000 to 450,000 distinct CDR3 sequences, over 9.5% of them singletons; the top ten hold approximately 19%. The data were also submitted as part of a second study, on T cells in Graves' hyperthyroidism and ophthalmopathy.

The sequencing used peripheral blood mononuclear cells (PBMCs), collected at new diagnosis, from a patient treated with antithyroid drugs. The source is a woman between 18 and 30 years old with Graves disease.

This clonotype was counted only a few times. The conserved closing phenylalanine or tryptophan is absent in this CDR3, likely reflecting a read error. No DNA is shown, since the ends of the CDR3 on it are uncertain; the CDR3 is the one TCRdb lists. The CDR3 sequence is CASSLAEGAPIFAL. The chain employs TRBV7-9 and TRBJ2-3; TRBD1 is the table's D call, not checked against the DNA. Germline V gene data show CDR1 as SEHNR and CDR2 as FQNEAQ (reference sequence). The CDR3 has 14 amino acids, counting both end residues.

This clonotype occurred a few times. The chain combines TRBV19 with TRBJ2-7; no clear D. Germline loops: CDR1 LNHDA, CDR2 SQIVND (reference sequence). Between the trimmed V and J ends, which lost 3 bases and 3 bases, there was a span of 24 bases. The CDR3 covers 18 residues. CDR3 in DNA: TGTGCCAGTAGTATGGATGGTTACTTGCCAACCATAATCTACGAGCAGTACGTC. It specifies CASSMDGYLPTIIYEQYV.

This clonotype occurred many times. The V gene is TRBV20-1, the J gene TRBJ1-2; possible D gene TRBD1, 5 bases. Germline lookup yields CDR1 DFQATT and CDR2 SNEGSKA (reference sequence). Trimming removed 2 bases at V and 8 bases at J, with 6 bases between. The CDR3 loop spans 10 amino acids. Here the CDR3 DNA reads TGCAGTGCTAGATCAGGGGGCTACACCTTC. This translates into CSARSGGYTF.